The 17 T cell receptor beta chains given below trace back to one sample, sequenced in a study of blood T cell repertoires in COVID-19 (dated by TCRdb to 2020 to 2022). The library was built by means of the immunoSEQ multiplex PCR assay. The immuneACCESS repertoire file appears here via TCRdb, limited to in-frame rearrangements. These files lack a portion of the clones; in checked studies, under half of the deficit traces to unresolved V genes, and the cause of the others is not known. The sample table lists around 310,000 clones, about 93% of them with a count of one. 6% to 7% of the sample lies in the top ten. Sequencing was done on a sample of peripheral blood. The receptors were gathered from a woman in her twenties or thirties with COVID-19, enrolled during active disease.

The chain uses TRBV18 and TRBJ1-1, with TRBD1 as a possible D gene (5 bases). This CDR3 has 13 amino acids. Germline V gene data show CDR1 as KGHSH and CDR2 as LQKENI. V dropped 3 bases and J dropped 1 base, with 6 bases sitting between them. In DNA, the CDR3 is TGTGCCAGCTCACCGACAGCGAACACTGAAGCTTTCTTT. Amino acids: CASSPTANTEAFF.

The chain recombines TRBV5-3 with TRBJ1-1; 7 nucleotides match TRBD1. TRBV5-3 is an ORF; its function is uncertain. J gave up 7 bases and V 8 bases, and 8 bases lay outside the gene matches. The CDR3 is 12 residues long. CDR3 amino acids: CASSRGQIEAFF. The CDR3 DNA reads as TGTGCCAGCAGCAGGGGACAGATTGAAGCTTTCTTT.

V usage is TRBV4-1 and J usage is TRBJ2-5; D is possibly TRBD2 (5 bases). Trimming left V 1 base short and J 1 base short, with 10 bases between. There are 15 residues in the CDR3. Germline lookup yields CDR1 MGHRA and CDR2 YSYEKL. DNA for the CDR3: TGCGCCAGCAGCCAAGGAGGGAGATTCCAAGAGACCCAGTACTTC. This sequence encodes CASSQGGRFQETQYF.

The chain joins TRBV5-5 to TRBJ1-4; 7 nucleotides line up with TRBD1. J lost 6 bases, V lost 4 bases, and 9 bases had no gene match. The CDR3 totals 15 residues. Per germline, CDR1 SGHKS and CDR2 YYEKEE (reference sequence). CDR3 loop: CASSGRDSLYEKLFF. In DNA form, the CDR3 reads TGTGCCAGCAGCGGACGGGACAGTCTATATGAAAAACTGTTTTTT.

This chain joins TRBV27 and TRBJ2-1; possibly TRBD2 for D (5 bases). The germline V gene has CDR1 MNHEY and CDR2 SMNVEV (reference sequence). The CDR3 is made up of 16 amino acids. V shed 5 bases and J shed 6 bases, with 20 bases lying between them. The DNA for the CDR3 is TGTGCCAGCAGTCCGTTTTCGCGCTCCGAGGGCAATGAGCAGTTCTTC. Protein product: CASSPFSRSEGNEQFF.

The J gene is TRBJ2-7, the V gene TRBV28, with 8 positions matching TRBD1. Per germline, CDR1 MDHEN and CDR2 SYDVKM. This CDR3 has 14 amino acids. J lost 7 bases, V lost 6 bases, and 11 bases had no gene match. Here the CDR3 reads CASRSGQGWREQYF. Here the CDR3 DNA reads TGTGCCAGCAGATCCGGACAGGGCTGGAGGGAGCAGTACTTC.

The CDR3 nucleotides are TGTGCCAGCAGTTACTGGGGCTCGGGTCAGCCCCAGCATTTT. Its translation: CASSYWGSGQPQHF. The chain links TRBV6-2 or TRBV6-3 to TRBJ1-5, with D tentatively TRBD1 (5 bases). The germline V and J ends were trimmed by 1 base and 6 bases, with 10 bases remaining between them. Germline V gives CDR1 MNHEY, CDR2 SVGEGT. The CDR3 runs 14 residues.

This clone was counted a single time. This chain joins TRBV12-5 and TRBJ1-6; D unresolved. V was clipped by 2 bases and J by 8 bases, with 16 bases between them. There are 16 residues in the CDR3. The germline CDR1 and CDR2 sequences are LGHNT and FRNRAP. For the CDR3, the DNA is TGTGCTAGTGGTTTGTCCAGTAAGATTGGAGATTCACCCCTCCACTTT. This codes for CASGLSSKIGDSPLHF.

This clone showed up just a few times. The V and J genes are TRBV7-6 and TRBJ1-3; D is perhaps TRBD1 (5 bases). Germline V lookup: CDR1 SGHVS, CDR2 FNYEAQ. Trimming cost V 7 bases and J 7 bases, with 20 bases left between them. The CDR3 covers 15 residues. The CDR3 spells CASIPDPGVGNTIYF. The CDR3 DNA follows: TGTGCCAGCATCCCCGACCCGGGGGTGGGGAACACCATATATTTT.

This CDR3 is CASRPGTALEQYF. DNA for the CDR3: TGTGCCAGCAGGCCAGGGACTGCACTCGAGCAGTACTTC. V usage is TRBV28 and J usage is TRBJ2-7, with TRBD2 as a possible D gene (6 bases). The CDR3 spans 13 residues. V lost 6 bases and J 6 bases, leaving 15 bases between the germline ends. Germline CDR1 reads MDHEN; CDR2 reads SYDVKM.

Note on this clone: Different DNA sequences within this sample yield the same CDR3. V gene TRBV6-5 combines with J gene TRBJ2-7; D is unresolved. The CDR3 spans 11 residues. Trimming removed 5 bases at V and 2 bases at J, with 4 bases between. Germline CDR1 and CDR2: MNHEY and SVGAGI. The CDR3 loop is CASSSPYEQYF. CDR3 bases: TGTGCCAGCAGTAGCCCCTACGAGCAGTACTTC.

V gene TRBV10-1 combines with J gene TRBJ2-1, with D possibly being TRBD1 (6 bases). This CDR3 has 15 residues. Trimming pared 3 bases from V and 6 bases from J, leaving 15 bases between. Per the germline V gene, CDR1 is WNHNN and CDR2 is SYGVQD (reference sequence). The CDR3 sequence: CASSDTGQRGNEQFF. For the CDR3, the DNA is TGCGCCAGCAGTGACACAGGGCAACGAGGCAATGAGCAGTTCTTC.

V gene TRBV28 combines with J gene TRBJ2-2, with D tentatively TRBD1 (5 bases). Germline-derived CDR1 and CDR2 are MDHEN and SYDVKM. With 5 bases removed from V and 4 bases from J, the gap between germline ends came to 8 bases. The CDR3 totals 13 residues. The CDR3 here is CASSRQFTGELFF. In nucleotides, the CDR3 is TGTGCCAGCAGTAGACAGTTCACCGGGGAGCTGTTTTTT. Full variable domain (rest looked up from reference TRBV28 and TRBJ2-2): DVKVTQSSRYLVKRTGEKVFLECVQDMDHENMFWYRQDPGLGLRLIYFSYDVKMKEKGDIPEGYSVSREKKERFSLILESASTNQTSMYLCASSRQFTGELFFGEGSRLTVL.

The chain employs TRBV7-6 and TRBJ1-6, with 7 bases fitting TRBD1. CDR3 length: 14 residues. From germline, CDR1 is SGHVS and CDR2 FNYEAQ. Germline trimming cut 5 bases from V and 8 bases from J; bases unmatched to any gene: 6. The CDR3 DNA is TGTGCCAGCAGCCCGCTCACAGGGGATTCACCCCTCCACTTT. It codes for CASSPLTGDSPLHF.

The J gene is TRBJ1-4, the V gene TRBV30; D unclear. The CDR3 length is 13 residues. Per germline, CDR1 GTSNPN and CDR2 SVGIG (reference sequence). Trimming took off 1 base at V and 8 bases at J, with 11 bases between the two ends. Written as DNA, the CDR3 is TGTGCCTGGAGTGGCGCCCCTGTGGAAAAACTGTTTTTT. Translated, it gives CAWSGAPVEKLFF.

The chain recombines TRBV30 with TRBJ1-1; 8 nucleotides agree with TRBD1. CDR1 and CDR2 (germline): GTSNPN, SVGIG (reference sequence). This CDR3 is built from 16 residues. Trimming cost V 3 bases and J 3 bases; bases outside gene matches: 12. CDR3 sequence: CAWRPRTGFGYTEAFF. In DNA form, the CDR3 reads TGTGCCTGGAGGCCAAGGACAGGGTTTGGGTACACTGAAGCTTTCTTT.

The V call is TRBV10-3, the J call TRBJ1-6; D uncertain. Deletions cut 4 bases from V and 0 bases from J, with 4 bases between. Germline assignment: CDR1 ENHRY and CDR2 SYGVKD. The CDR3 contains 14 residues. The CDR3: CAISGSSYNSPLHF. The CDR3 region has the DNA TGTGCCATCAGTGGTAGCTCCTATAATTCACCCCTCCACTTT.